A single sample is the source of the 7 T cell receptor beta chains below, sequenced in a study of T cell repertoires in cytomegalovirus infection. TCRdb re-analysed the reads in MiXCR, keeping a single row per CDR3 protein. Among 200,000 or so distinct CDR3 sequences listed, roughly 19% were seen once. The sequencing input was PBMCs. These receptors were obtained from a human donor in good health (CMV status not recorded). Some clones in this sample may be carry-over from other donors' samples.

The rearrangement links TRBV15 to TRBJ2-1; the match to TRBD2 covers 10 bases. V lost 5 bases, J lost 4 bases, and 8 bases stayed unmatched. From germline, CDR1 is LNHNV and CDR2 YYDKDF (reference sequence). This CDR3 region has 16 residues. CDR3 protein: CATSGRTSGFYNEQFF. The CDR3 DNA sequence: TGTGCCACCAGCGGAAGGACTAGCGGTTTTTACAATGAGCAGTTCTTC. The whole variable domain, remainder taken from reference TRBV15 and TRBJ2-1, is DAMVIQNPRYQVTQFGKPVTLSCSQTLNHNVMYWYQQKSSQAPKLLFHYYDKDFNNEADTPDNFQSRRPNTSFCFLDIRSPGLGDTAMYLCATSGRTSGFYNEQFFGPGTRLTVL.

This clonotype was picked up many times. This chain connects TRBV5-6 to TRBJ2-7, with 9 bases that match TRBD2. The length of the CDR3 is 15 residues. Trimming cost V 4 bases and J 3 bases; bases outside gene matches: 8. Germline V gene data show CDR1 as SGHDT and CDR2 as YYEEEE. Written as DNA, the CDR3 is TGTGCCAGCAGCCGGAGGACTAGCGAACGCTACGAGCAGTACTTC. It translates to CASSRRTSERYEQYF.

This clonotype was seen a few times. The J gene is TRBJ1-1, the V gene TRBV5-4, with D unresolved. The CDR3 is 12 residues long. V lost 9 bases and J lost 4, with 13 bases in between. The germline V gene encodes CDR1 SGHNT and CDR2 YYREEE (reference sequence). This CDR3 reads CATRSWGTEAFF. DNA for the CDR3: TGTGCCACACGAAGCTGGGGCACTGAAGCTTTCTTT. Looking up the rest from reference TRBV5-4 and TRBJ1-1 gives the full variable domain: ETGVTQSPTHLIKTRGQQVTLRCSSQSGHNTVSWYQQALGQGPQFIFQYYREEENGRGNFPPRFSGLQFPNYSSELNVNALELDDSALYLCATRSWGTEAFFGQGTRLTVV.

This clonotype appeared many times. The chain carries TRBV19 and TRBJ1-1; weak D call: TRBD1 (5 bases). V was shortened by 3 bases and J by 0 bases, with 8 bases between the two germline ends. CDR3 length: 14 residues. The V gene's germline CDR1 is LNHDA and CDR2 SQIVND (reference sequence). The CDR3 protein is CASSIGDLNTEAFF. CDR3 nucleotide sequence: TGTGCCAGTAGTATTGGGGACTTGAACACTGAAGCTTTCTTT.

As concerns this clonotype: This may come from a read error, since a much larger clone is one base off. The genes are TRBV10-3 and TRBJ2-7; TRBD1 aligns across 7 bases. The CDR3 spans 13 residues. Unmatched junction bases numbered 6, after V lost 3 bases and J lost 7 bases. Germline lookup yields CDR1 ENHRY and CDR2 SYGVKD. CDR3 nucleotide sequence: TGTGCCATCAGTGATGTACAGGGGCGAGAGCAGTACTTC. It encodes CAISDVQGREQYF.

This clonotype was counted a single time. This chain connects TRBV12-3 or TRBV12-4 to TRBJ2-3; 7 nucleotides agree with TRBD2. This CDR3 spans 14 amino acids. Trimming removed 7 bases from V and 2 bases from J; junction bases left unmatched: 6. The CDR3 DNA reads TGTGCCAGCACCCGGGACTACCCCACAGATACGCAGTATTTT. This encodes CASTRDYPTDTQYF.

This clonotype was seen a few times. The chain has TRBV27 and TRBJ2-2, with 8 bases aligning to TRBD1. The germline gives CDR1 MNHEY, CDR2 SMNVEV (reference sequence). This CDR3 comprises 14 residues. J lost 5 bases, V lost 6 bases, and 5 bases had no gene match. In nucleotides, the CDR3 is TGTGCCAGCAGAACAGGGGGTCGTACCGGGGAGCTGTTTTTT. As protein: CASRTGGRTGELFF.